This TCR beta chain came from a study of T cell responses to AZD1222 COVID-19 vaccine. The CDR3 contains 15 residues. CDR1 is SGHAT, CDR2 FQNNGV, per germline. Trimming stripped 2 bases from V and 4 bases from J, with 11 bases between. This clone was detected only once. TCRdb's table, derived via immunoSEQ multiplex PCR, lists solely in-frame clones and lacks some. Of some 90,000 clones in the sample, roughly 88% were seen once. V usage is TRBV11-2 and J usage is TRBJ2-2, with D maybe TRBD1 (6 bases). The material was peripheral blood, obtained on day 0 of AZD1222 vaccination. The clonotype comes from an adult in good health. The CDR3 DNA reads TGTGCCAGCAGCTTACGAGGACAGTCCACCGGGGAGCTGTTTTTT. It codes for CASSLRGQSTGELFF.